This TCR beta chain derives from a study of T cell repertoires in cytomegalovirus infection. Study summary: HLA-B-restricted CMV epitopes that are well studied were used alongside recently identified HLA-C-restricted ones. Carrying CMV and the relevant HLA type showed in public TCR beta signatures.

This CDR3 region has 16 residues. V was trimmed by 7 bases and J by 0 bases, leaving 16 bases between them. The germline V gene encodes CDR1 SGHVS and CDR2 FNYEAQ. In regard to this clonotype: Antigen specificity is unknown.

TCRdb called the reads again in MiXCR, with one record for every CDR3 protein. The sample shows 250,000 to 300,000 distinct CDR3 sequences, 20% to 25% of them seen only once. The study's findings and limits: HLA-C-restricted CMV clonotypes gave the most frequent clonotype in two of eight donors. CMV carriers having the relevant HLA were flagged by cumulative public TCR beta family frequency.

V gene TRBV7-6 combines with J gene TRBJ2-1; a weak D match, TRBD1 (5 bases). This TCR was recovered from a human donor in good health (CMV status not recorded). Some clones in this sample may be carry-over from other donors' samples. Sequencing used cultured PBMCs, obtained from culture after CMV antigen stimulation. In DNA, the CDR3 is TGTGCCAGCACCCTTAGGGGCGGTAGCTCCTACAATGAGCAGTTCTTC. This encodes CASTLRGGSSYNEQFF. The full variable domain, completed using reference TRBV7-6 and TRBJ2-1, is GAGVSQSPRYKVTKRGQDVALRCDPISGHVSLYWYRQALGQGPEFLTYFNYEAQQDKSGLPNDRFSAERPEGSISTLTIQRTEQRDSAMYRCASTLRGGSSYNEQFFGPGTRLTVL.